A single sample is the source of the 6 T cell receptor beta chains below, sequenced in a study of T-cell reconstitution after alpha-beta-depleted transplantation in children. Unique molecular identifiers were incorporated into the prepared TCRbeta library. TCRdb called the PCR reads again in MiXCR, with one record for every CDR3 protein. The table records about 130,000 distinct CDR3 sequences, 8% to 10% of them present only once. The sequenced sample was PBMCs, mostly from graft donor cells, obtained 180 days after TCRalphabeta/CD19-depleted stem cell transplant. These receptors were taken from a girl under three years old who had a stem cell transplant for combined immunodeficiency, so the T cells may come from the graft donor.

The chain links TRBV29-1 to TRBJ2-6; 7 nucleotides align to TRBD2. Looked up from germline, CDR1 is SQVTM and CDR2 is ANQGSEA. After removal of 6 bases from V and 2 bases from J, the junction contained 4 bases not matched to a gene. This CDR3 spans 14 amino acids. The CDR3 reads CSVWEGTGANVLTF. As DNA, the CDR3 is TGCAGCGTCTGGGAGGGTACTGGGGCCAACGTCCTGACTTTC.

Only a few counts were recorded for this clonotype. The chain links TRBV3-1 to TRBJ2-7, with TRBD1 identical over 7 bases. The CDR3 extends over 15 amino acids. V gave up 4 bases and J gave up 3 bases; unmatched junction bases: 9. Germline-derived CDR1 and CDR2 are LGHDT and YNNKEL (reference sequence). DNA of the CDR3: TGTGCCAGCAGCCTCGGACAGGAAATTTTCTACGAGCAGTACTTC. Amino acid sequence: CASSLGQEIFYEQYF.

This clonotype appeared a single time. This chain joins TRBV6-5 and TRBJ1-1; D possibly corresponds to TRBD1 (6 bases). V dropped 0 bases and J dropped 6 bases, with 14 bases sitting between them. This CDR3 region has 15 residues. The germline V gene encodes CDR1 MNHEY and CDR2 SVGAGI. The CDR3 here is CASSYSTTGRAEAFF. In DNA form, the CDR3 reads TGTGCCAGCAGTTACTCGACGACAGGCCGGGCTGAAGCTTTCTTT.

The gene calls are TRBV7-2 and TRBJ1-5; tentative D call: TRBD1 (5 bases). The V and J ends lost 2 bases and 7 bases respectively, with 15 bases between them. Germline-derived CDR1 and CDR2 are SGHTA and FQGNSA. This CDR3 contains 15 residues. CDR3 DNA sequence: TGTGCCAGCAGCTTACTCGTGGGACGGACACAGCCCCAGCATTTT. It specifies CASSLLVGRTQPQHF. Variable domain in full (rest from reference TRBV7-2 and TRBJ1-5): GAGVSQSPSNKVTEKGKDVELRCDPISGHTALYWYRQSLGQGLEFLIYFQGNSAPDKSGLPSDRFSAERTGGSVSTLTIQRTQQEDSAVYLCASSLLVGRTQPQHFGDGTRLSIL.

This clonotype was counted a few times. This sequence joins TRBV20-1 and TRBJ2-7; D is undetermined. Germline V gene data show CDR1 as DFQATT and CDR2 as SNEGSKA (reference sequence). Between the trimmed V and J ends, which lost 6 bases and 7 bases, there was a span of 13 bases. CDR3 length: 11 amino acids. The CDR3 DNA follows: TGCAGTGCCACAGAGTTCCTAGAGCAGTACTTC. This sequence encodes CSATEFLEQYF.

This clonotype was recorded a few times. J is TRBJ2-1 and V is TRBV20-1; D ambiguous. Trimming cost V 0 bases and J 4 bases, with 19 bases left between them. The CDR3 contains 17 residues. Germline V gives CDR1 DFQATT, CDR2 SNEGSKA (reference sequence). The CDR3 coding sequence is TGCAGTGCTAGAGACCAAAGTAACTACCGAATATACAATGAGCAGTTCTTC. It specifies CSARDQSNYRIYNEQFF.